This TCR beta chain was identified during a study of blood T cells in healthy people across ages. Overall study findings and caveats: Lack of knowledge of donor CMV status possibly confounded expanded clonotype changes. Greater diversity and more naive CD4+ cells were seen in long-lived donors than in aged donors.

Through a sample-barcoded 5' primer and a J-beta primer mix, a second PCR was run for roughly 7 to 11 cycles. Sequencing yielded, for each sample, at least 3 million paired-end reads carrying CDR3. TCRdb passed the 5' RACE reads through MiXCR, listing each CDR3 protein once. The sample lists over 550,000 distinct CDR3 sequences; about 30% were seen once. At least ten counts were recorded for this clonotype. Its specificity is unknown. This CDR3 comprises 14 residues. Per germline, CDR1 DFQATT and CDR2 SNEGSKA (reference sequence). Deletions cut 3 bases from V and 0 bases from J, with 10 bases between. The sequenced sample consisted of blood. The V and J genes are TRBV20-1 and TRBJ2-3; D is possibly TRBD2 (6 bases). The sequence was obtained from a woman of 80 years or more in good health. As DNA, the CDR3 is TGCAGTGCTAGCGGGGGTACTAGCACAGATACGCAGTATTTT. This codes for CSASGGTSTDTQYF.